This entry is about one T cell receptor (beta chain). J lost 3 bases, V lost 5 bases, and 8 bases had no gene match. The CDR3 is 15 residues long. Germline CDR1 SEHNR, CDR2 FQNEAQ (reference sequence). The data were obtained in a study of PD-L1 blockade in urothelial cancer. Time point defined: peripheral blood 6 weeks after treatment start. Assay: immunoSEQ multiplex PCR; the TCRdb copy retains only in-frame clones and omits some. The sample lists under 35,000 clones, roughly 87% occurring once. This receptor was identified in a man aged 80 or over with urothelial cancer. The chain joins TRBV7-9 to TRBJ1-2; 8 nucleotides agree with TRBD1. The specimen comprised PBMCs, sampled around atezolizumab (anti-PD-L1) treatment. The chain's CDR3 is CASSRGQGVDYGYTF. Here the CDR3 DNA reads TGTGCCAGCAGCAGAGGACAGGGTGTAGACTATGGCTACACCTTC.